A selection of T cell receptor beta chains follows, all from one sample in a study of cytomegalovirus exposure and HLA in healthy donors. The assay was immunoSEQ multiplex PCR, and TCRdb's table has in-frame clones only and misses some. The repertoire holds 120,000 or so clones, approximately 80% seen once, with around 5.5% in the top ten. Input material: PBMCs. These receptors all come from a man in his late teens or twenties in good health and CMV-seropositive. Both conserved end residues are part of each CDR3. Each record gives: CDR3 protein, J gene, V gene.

CASRMTSGRGYEQYF	TRBJ2-7	TRBV6-5
CSARRRTEAFF	TRBJ1-1	TRBV20-1
CASSQTLGAWDEKLFF	TRBJ1-4	TRBV14
CASSEDRANSPLHF	TRBJ1-6	TRBV2
CASSPGRAENTIYF	TRBJ1-3	TRBV7-2
CASSLSAMGEAQYF	TRBJ2-5	TRBV11-2
CASSIQLRETQYF	TRBJ2-5	TRBV6-5
CSVGGQTSAYEQYF	.	TRBV29-1
CASSAWGQGNTEAFF	TRBJ1-1	TRBV2
CASSSPTGATEAFF	TRBJ1-1	TRBV5-6
CASRKQGMGEQYF	TRBJ2-7	TRBV6-5
CASSQDSRGPYYGYTF	TRBJ1-2	TRBV7-7
CASSFTGGVTEAFF	TRBJ1-1	TRBV6-5
CASSLLDREAEAFF	TRBJ1-1	TRBV7-6
CASSETSWTGKVYTIYF	TRBJ1-3	TRBV6-1
CAWSAGFALYNEQFF	TRBJ2-1	TRBV30
CASLRQDTGELFF	TRBJ2-2	TRBV2
CASMDRASEKLFF	TRBJ1-4	TRBV28
CAWSVRETGGNEQFF	TRBJ2-1	TRBV30
CASSERGTLSGNTIYF	TRBJ1-3	TRBV25-1